This T cell receptor (beta chain) was recorded in a study of STAT5B mutations in CD4+ large granular lymphocyte leukemia. Study findings and constraints: Compared with healthy controls (2/35), patient top clones favored TRBV06 (8/27). Of heterogeneous patient samples, only 6 CD4-sorted ones were compared for clonality.

This CDR3 contains 13 residues. Trimming took 1 base from V and 10 from J, leaving 8 bases between them. Germline assignment: CDR1 LNHDA and CDR2 SQIVND (reference sequence). This clone was seen a single time. The target antigen is unknown. The survey-level immunoSEQ assay was used. How the authors handled the data: A productive frequency of 2.59 x 10-5 was the lowest detectable. TCRdb keeps only in-frame clones here, not all; method: immunoSEQ multiplex PCR. That table furnishes V, J and clone size, whereas the DNA furnished D and trimming. The sample lists some 7,700 clones; roughly nine tenths were seen once.

The chain links TRBV19 to TRBJ1-6; no reliable D call. Sequenced: PBMCs. The sequence was collected from a woman aged 70-85 years with CD4+ T-cell large granular lymphocyte leukemia. Here the CDR3 DNA reads TGTGCCAGTAGTATAGTCAGAGAATCACCCCTCCACTTT. The encoded protein is CASSIVRESPLHF.